A selection of T cell receptor beta chains follows, all from one sample in a study of shared T cell receptors in the human thymus. Using immunoSEQ multiplex PCR, the repertoire was profiled, and TCRdb retains in-frame clones only, with some absent. The table lists 700,000 or so clones, 80% to 90% of them singletons. A further study also used this sample, focusing on human thymus T cells.

Sequencing input: thymocytes. Source of these receptors: a girl less than two years old with a congenital heart defect. CDR3s include the opening cysteine and the closing phenylalanine or tryptophan.

>TRBV7-8
CASSLVGRPYSNQPQHF
>TRBV14
CASSPGQYYGYTF
>TRBV19
CASREGRESSYEQYF
>TRBV4-2
CASGGAGEQFF
>TRBV9
CASSARQGQETQYF
>TRBV14
CASSRRYEGYTF
>TRBV10-3
CAISESPGMGTEAFF
>TRBV6-1
CASSGQGALRALGYTF
>TRBV5-1
CASSNDPDSRTDTQYF
>TRBV11-2
CASSQLPVRDRGPGTEAFF
>TRBV14
CASSQVRERDSTDTQYF
>TRBV25-1
CASSVPGTGVIYEQYF
>TRBV5-1
CASSSHLEEDRSSNSPLHF
>TRBV7-9
CASSLARGDAYGYTF
>TRBV9
CASSPGRVSSYNEQFF
>TRBV28
CASSIPGGVEQYF
>TRBV18
CASSPIRDEKLFF
>TRBV7-3
CASSLIVRVGTEAFF
>TRBV7-9
CASSGRRHPTEAFF
>TRBV15
CATSRGQGLFYGYTF
>TRBV7-9
CASSHGWVPGQGDQPQHF
>TRBV11-2
CASSLYETGGVENTEAFF
>TRBV7-9
CASSGGTSGGCSTDTQYF
>TRBV30
CAWNHARGLRGELFF
>TRBV15
CATSRLSQGILDNSPLHF
>TRBV5-4
CASSLRRGAVETQYF
>TRBV5-8
CAREGGRDGQTQYF
>TRBV7-2
CASSPNRGKRDTQYF
>TRBV13
CASSTQGFGEKLFF
>TRBV2
CASSDDGTSGEYNEQFF
>TRBV6-1
CASSAIQASGNTIYF
>TRBV5-1
CASSEGAVGYTF
>TRBV7-9
CASRCQENNSPLHF
>TRBV4-1
CASSQVAGLNQPQHF
>TRBV5-4
CASSFAPRGDNSPLHF
>TRBV7-9
CASSLSKTEQETQYF
>TRBV9
CASTNRVRRGYTF
>TRBV6-1
CASTGLLGPGELFF
>TRBV25-1
CASSASDRGISSPLHF
>TRBV5-1
CASSLVLARWTGELFF
>TRBV11-2
CASSLESAGSIDTIYF
>TRBV15
CATSREAADTQYF
>TRBV11-3
CASSLDAGGPYEQYF
>TRBV27
CASSRTGMFQPQHF
>TRBV5-4
CASSLAWPGGLYNEQFF
>TRBV9
CASSVGRGSYNEQFF
>TRBV27
CASSTPGTAFSF
>TRBV7-8
CASSPVGTGYSNQPQHF
>TRBV9
CASSAGTYGGGPDTQYF
>TRBV13
CASSSRTSRRDDVYEQYF
>TRBV27
CASSFLAAPLTDTQYF
>TRBV19
CASSPPLLRGDLYNEQFF
>TRBV2
CASSRKNNDRWSFSYNSPLHF
>TRBV5-1
CASSHRDGYTF
>TRBV27
CASSLSILGAWGYTF
>TRBV27
CASSWSTGNTEAFF
>TRBV4-1
CASSQDSRRDCTEAFF
>TRBV6-1
CASSEPGDRDSNQPQHF
>TRBV7-3
CASSLLGRDHYEQYF